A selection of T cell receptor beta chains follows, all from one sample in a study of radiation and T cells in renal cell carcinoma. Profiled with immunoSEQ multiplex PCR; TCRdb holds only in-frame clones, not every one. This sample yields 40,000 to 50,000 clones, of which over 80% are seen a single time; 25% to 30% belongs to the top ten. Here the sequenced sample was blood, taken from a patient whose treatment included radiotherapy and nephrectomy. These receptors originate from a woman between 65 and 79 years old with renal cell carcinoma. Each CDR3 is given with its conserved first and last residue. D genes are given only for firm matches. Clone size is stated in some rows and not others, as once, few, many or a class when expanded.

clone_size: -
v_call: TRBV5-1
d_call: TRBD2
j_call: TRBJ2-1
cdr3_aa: CASSQGLEVSEQFF
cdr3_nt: TGCGCCAGCAGCCAGGGACTAGAGGTTAGTGAGCAGTTCTTC

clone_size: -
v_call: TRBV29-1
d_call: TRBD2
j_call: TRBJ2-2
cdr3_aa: CSVIERETTGELFF
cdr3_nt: TGCAGCGTTATCGAGCGGGAGACCACCGGGGAGCTGTTTTTT

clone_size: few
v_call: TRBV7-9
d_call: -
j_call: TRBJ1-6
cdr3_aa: CASSSRNSPLHF
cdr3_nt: TGTGCCAGCAGCTCCCGGAATTCACCCCTCCACTTT

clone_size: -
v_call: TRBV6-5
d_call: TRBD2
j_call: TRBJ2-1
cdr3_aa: CASSYWGGGSYNEQFF
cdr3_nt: TGTGCCAGCAGTTACTGGGGCGGGGGCTCCTACAATGAGCAGTTCTTC

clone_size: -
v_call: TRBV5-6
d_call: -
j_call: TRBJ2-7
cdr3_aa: CASRSDTQSSEQYF
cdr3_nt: TGTGCCAGCAGGTCGGACACCCAATCCTCCGAGCAGTACTTC

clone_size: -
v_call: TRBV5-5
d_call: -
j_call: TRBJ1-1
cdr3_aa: CASSAQGDTEAFF
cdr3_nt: TGTGCCAGCAGCGCACAGGGTGACACTGAAGCTTTCTTT

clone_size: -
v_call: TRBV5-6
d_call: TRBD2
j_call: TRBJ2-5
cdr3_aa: CASGRTGGTQYF
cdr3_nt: TGTGCCAGCGGGAGGACGGGAGGGACCCAGTACTTC

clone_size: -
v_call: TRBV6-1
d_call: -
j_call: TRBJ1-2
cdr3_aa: CAARDGGLSNYGYTF
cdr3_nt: TGTGCCGCTAGGGACGGTGGACTTTCAAACTATGGCTACACCTTC

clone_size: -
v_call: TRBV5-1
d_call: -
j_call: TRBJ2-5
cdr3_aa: CASSRDGETQYF
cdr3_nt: TGCGCCAGCAGCCGGGACGGAGAGACCCAGTACTTC

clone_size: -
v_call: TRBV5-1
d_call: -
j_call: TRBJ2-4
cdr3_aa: CASRESDSPGNIQYF
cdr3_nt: TGCGCCAGTCGGGAATCAGACAGCCCAGGAAACATTCAGTACTTC

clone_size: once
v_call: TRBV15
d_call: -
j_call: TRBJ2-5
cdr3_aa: CATSGGAQETQYF
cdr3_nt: TGTGCCACCAGCGGCGGAGCCCAGGAGACCCAGTACTTC

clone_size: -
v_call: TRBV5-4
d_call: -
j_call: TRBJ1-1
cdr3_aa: CASSESRATEAFF
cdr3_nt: TGTGCCAGCAGTGAATCAAGGGCCACTGAAGCTTTCTTT

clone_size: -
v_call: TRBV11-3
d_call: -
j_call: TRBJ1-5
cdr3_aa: CASSLVLGHKTNQPQHF
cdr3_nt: TGTGCCAGCAGCTTAGTTCTGGGACACAAAACCAATCAGCCCCAGCATTTT

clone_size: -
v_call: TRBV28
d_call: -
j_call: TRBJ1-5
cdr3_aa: CASTQGIQPQHF
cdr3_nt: TGTGCCAGCACCCAGGGTATCCAGCCCCAGCATTTT

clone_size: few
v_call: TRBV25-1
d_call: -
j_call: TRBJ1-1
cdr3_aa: CASITLKGRTEAFF
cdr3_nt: TGTGCCAGCATCACCCTGAAGGGCCGGACTGAAGCTTTCTTT